This TCR beta chain derives from a study of tumor-infiltrating lymphocytes in primary liver carcinoma. A primer matching the constant region was used to make TCR beta cDNA from 450 to 550 ng of total RNA. It was through three nested multiplex PCR rounds of slightly modified ARM-PCR that TCR beta libraries arose. TRBV1-TRBV30 forward primers and a C-beta reverse primer were used in the first two PCR rounds, which each ran for ten to eleven cycles. TCRdb re-called the multiplex PCR reads through MiXCR, storing one row per CDR3 protein. The sample holds 300,000 to 350,000 distinct CDR3 sequences, about 65% seen once. Per the germline V gene, CDR1 is SGHAT and CDR2 is FQNNGV. The CDR3 extends over 13 amino acids. Germline DNA was also extracted, while the blood RNA originated from unsorted whole blood. About this clonotype itself: The junction departs from the called germline gene at one end, perhaps through a read error.

The TCR comes from a middle-aged man with primary liver carcinoma and hepatitis B virus infection. This chain uses TRBV11-2 with TRBJ2-5; D call uncertain. Sequenced material: peripheral blood. The CDR3 coding sequence is TGCACCAGCAGCTTAGATACCCGCGGGACCCAGTACTTC. Protein product: CTSSLDTRGTQYF.